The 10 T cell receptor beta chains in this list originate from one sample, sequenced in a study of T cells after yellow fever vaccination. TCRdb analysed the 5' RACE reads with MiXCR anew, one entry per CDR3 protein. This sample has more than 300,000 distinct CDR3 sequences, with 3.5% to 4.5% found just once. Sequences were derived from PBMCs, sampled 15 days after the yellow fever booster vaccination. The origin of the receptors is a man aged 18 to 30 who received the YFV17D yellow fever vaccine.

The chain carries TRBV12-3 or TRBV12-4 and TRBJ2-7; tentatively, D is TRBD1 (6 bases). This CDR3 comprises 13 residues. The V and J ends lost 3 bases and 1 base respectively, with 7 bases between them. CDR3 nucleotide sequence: TGTGCCAGCAGTTTTACAGGGTCCTACGAGCAGTACGTC. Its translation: CASSFTGSYEQYV.

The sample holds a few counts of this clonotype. As DNA, the CDR3 is TGCAGATCTGACCGCAGCTCTGGGGCCAACGTCCTGACTTTC. It yields the protein CRSDRSSGANVLTF. V gene TRBV20-1 combines with J gene TRBJ2-6; D is unclear. Germline V gene sequence: CDR1 DFQATT, CDR2 SNEGSKA (reference sequence). The CDR3 spans 14 residues.

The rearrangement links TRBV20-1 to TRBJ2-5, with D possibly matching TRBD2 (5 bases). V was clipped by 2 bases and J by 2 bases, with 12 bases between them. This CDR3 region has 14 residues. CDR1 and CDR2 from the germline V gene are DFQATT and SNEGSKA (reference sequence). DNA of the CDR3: TGCAGTGCTAGACGCCCGGACTTACAAGAGACCCAGTACTTC. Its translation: CSARRPDLQETQYF.

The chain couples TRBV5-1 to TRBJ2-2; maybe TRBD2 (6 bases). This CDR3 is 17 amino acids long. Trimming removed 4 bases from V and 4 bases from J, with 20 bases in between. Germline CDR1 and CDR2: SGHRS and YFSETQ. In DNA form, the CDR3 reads TGCGCCAGCAGCGCTTCGGCTGGTGGGGGGACCACCGGGGAGCTGTTTTTT. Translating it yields CASSASAGGGTTGELFF.

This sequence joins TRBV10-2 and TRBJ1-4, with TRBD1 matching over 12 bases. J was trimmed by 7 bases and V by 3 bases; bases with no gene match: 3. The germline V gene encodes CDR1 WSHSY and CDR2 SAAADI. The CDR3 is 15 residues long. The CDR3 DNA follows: TGCGCCAGCAGTGATTTGGGACAGGGGGCTGAAAAACTGTTTTTT. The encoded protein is CASSDLGQGAEKLFF.

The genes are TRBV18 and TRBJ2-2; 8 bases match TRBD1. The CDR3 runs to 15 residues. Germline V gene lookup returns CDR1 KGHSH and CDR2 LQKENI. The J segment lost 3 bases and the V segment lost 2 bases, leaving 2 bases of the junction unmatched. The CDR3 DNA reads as TGTGCCAGCTCACCATTGGGACAGGACACCGGGGAGCTGTTTTTT. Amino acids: CASSPLGQDTGELFF.

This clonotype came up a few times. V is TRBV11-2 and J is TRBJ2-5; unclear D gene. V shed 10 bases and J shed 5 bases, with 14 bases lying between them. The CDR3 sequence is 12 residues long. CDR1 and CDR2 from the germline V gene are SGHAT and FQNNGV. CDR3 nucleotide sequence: TGTGCCACACACGGCGTACGGGAGACCCAGTACTTC. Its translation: CATHGVRETQYF.

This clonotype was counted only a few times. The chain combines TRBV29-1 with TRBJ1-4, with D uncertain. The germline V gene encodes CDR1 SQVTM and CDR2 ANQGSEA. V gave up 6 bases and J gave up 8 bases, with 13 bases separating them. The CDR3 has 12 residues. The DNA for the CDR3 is TGCAGCGTGTCGGAGCCCTCCGAAAAACTGTTTTTT. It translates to CSVSEPSEKLFF.

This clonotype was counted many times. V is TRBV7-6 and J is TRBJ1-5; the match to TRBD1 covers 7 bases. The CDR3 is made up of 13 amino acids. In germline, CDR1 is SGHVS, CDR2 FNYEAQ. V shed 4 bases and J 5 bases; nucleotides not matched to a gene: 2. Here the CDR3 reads CASSWDSDQPQHF. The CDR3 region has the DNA TGTGCCAGCAGCTGGGACAGCGATCAGCCCCAGCATTTT. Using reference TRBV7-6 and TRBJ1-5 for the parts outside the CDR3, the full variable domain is GAGVSQSPRYKVTKRGQDVALRCDPISGHVSLYWYRQALGQGPEFLTYFNYEAQQDKSGLPNDRFSAERPEGSISTLTIQRTEQRDSAMYRCASSWDSDQPQHFGDGTRLSIL.

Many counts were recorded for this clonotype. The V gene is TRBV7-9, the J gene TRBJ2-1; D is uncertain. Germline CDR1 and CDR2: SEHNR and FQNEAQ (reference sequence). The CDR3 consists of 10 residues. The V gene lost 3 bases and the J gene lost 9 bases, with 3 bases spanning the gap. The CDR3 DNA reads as TGTGCCAGCAGCTTGAGTGAGCAGTTCTTC. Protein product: CASSLSEQFF.